Below are 26 T cell receptor beta chains sequenced from a single sample in a study of OX40 agonist ivuxolimab in advanced cancers. The table came from immunoSEQ multiplex PCR; TCRdb's copy has only in-frame clones and leaves some out. The table has around 76,000 clones, roughly 90% seen once. The specimen comprised CD4+ or CD8+ T cells sorted from blood, sampled in a trial of the OX40 agonist ivuxolimab. These receptors came from an adult with an advanced solid tumor such as melanoma, head and neck, liver or kidney cancer.

This sequence joins TRBV28 and TRBJ2-3; 15 nucleotides line up with TRBD2. This CDR3 comprises 19 residues. The trim removed 5 bases at V and 0 bases at J, leaving 9 bases unmatched. CDR1 MDHEN and CDR2 SYDVKM come from the germline V gene. The CDR3 region is CASSRGLAGGSRSTDTQYF. CDR3 nucleotides: TGTGCCAGCAGTAGGGGACTAGCGGGAGGCTCTAGGAGCACAGATACGCAGTATTTT.

The chain uses TRBV11-2 and TRBJ2-6; TRBD2 matches 11 bases. Germline-derived CDR1 and CDR2 are SGHAT and FQNNGV. Unmatched junction bases numbered 10, after V lost 5 bases and J lost 4 bases. This CDR3 spans 18 amino acids. CDR3 protein: CASSPIAGGPTGANVLTF. The CDR3 coding sequence is TGTGCCAGCAGCCCCATAGCGGGGGGGCCGACCGGGGCCAACGTCCTGACTTTC. Supplemented by reference TRBV11-2 and TRBJ2-6, the full variable domain reads EAGVAQSPRYKIIEKRQSVAFWCNPISGHATLYWYQQILGQGPKLLIQFQNNGVVDDSQLPKDRFSAERLKGVDSTLKIQPAKLEDSAVYLCASSPIAGGPTGANVLTFGAGSRLTVL.

The chain links TRBV18 to TRBJ2-2; TRBD2 matches at 15 bases. Germline V gene sequence: CDR1 KGHSH, CDR2 LQKENI. There are 19 residues in the CDR3. The junction had 7 bases not matched to a gene; V was cut back by 1 base and J by 4 bases. The DNA for the CDR3 is TGTGCCAGCTCACCACTCAGGACTAGCGGGAGGGCACGCACCGGGGAGCTGTTTTTT. This gives the protein CASSPLRTSGRARTGELFF.

The gene calls are TRBV4-1 and TRBJ1-2; no firm D call. This CDR3 comprises 17 residues. V lost 0 bases, J lost 1 base, and 15 bases lay in between. In germline, CDR1 is MGHRA, CDR2 YSYEKL. The CDR3 nucleotides are TGCGCCAGCAGCCAAGACTCTTGGCAAACCGATAACTATGGCTACACCTTC. Its translation: CASSQDSWQTDNYGYTF.

This clone was seen a few times. The V and J genes are TRBV11-3 and TRBJ2-2; 9 nucleotides match TRBD1. The length of the CDR3 is 13 residues. Trimming at V came to 5 bases and at J to 6 bases, leaving 1 base not matched to a gene. Germline CDR1 SGHNT, CDR2 YENEEA. CDR3 region: CASSRTGAGELFF. The CDR3 region has the DNA TGTGCCAGCAGCCGGACAGGGGCCGGGGAGCTGTTTTTT.

The genes are TRBV7-9 and TRBJ1-1, with TRBD1 as a possible D gene (5 bases). CDR1 SEHNR and CDR2 FQNEAQ come from the germline V gene (reference sequence). The CDR3 has 13 amino acids. Trimming took off 5 bases at V and 4 bases at J, with 11 bases between the two ends. This CDR3 is CASSPPGPTEAFF. DNA of the CDR3: TGTGCCAGCAGCCCCCCGGGGCCCACTGAAGCTTTCTTT.

A few counts support this clone. The chain links TRBV2 to TRBJ1-2; TRBD1 matches at 7 bases. Germline CDR1 SNHLY, CDR2 FYNNEI. Germline trimming cut 7 bases from V and 9 bases from J; bases unmatched to any gene: 11. The CDR3 sequence is 13 residues long. CDR3 in DNA: TGTGCCAGCAACCCTACGGAGGGGGCCAGCTACACCTTC. Protein product: CASNPTEGASYTF. Full variable domain (missing parts from reference TRBV2 and TRBJ1-2): EPEVTQTPSHQVTQMGQEVILRCVPISNHLYFYWYRQILGQKVEFLVSFYNNEISEKSEIFDDQFSVERPDGSNFTLKIRSTKLEDSAMYFCASNPTEGASYTFGSGTRLTVV.

Here the CDR3 reads CAIRVSRTEGEQYF. Here the CDR3 DNA reads TGTGCCATCCGCGTGTCACGGACAGAAGGAGAGCAGTACTTC. The chain employs TRBV10-3 and TRBJ2-7, with D maybe TRBD1 (6 bases). V was trimmed by 8 bases and J by 7 bases, leaving 21 bases between them. The V gene's germline CDR1 is ENHRY and CDR2 SYGVKD. This CDR3 has 14 residues.

The V call is TRBV6-6, the J call TRBJ1-1, with 7 bases that match TRBD1. The CDR3 totals 15 residues. The V and J ends lost 6 bases and 3 bases, in that order; junction bases with no gene match: 10. From germline, CDR1 is MNHNY and CDR2 SVGAGI (reference sequence). CDR3 sequence reads: CASRGRQGGDTEAFF. The CDR3 nucleotides read TGTGCCAGCAGGGGTCGACAGGGCGGTGACACTGAAGCTTTCTTT.

Comments on this clone: Germline and junction disagree at one end, which may indicate a read error. This chain connects TRBV11-3 to TRBJ2-2; 8 positions agree with TRBD2. Germline CDR1 SGHNT, CDR2 YENEEA. CDR3 length: 17 residues. The chain's CDR3 is CASTLRSGTSNTGELFF. As DNA, the CDR3 is TGTGCCAGCACCTTACGTTCCGGGACTAGTAACACCGGGGAGCTGTTTTTT.

The chain is built from TRBV5-1 and TRBJ2-5; 9 bases line up with TRBD2. The CDR3 has 14 residues. V was pared by 7 bases and J by 2 bases, with 6 bases of the junction left unmatched. The germline V gene encodes CDR1 SGHRS and CDR2 YFSETQ. CDR3 sequence: CASWRGGGQETQYF. The CDR3 nucleotides read TGCGCCAGCTGGCGGGGGGGCGGTCAAGAGACCCAGTACTTC.

The chain carries TRBV28 and TRBJ2-1; TRBD2 matches at 7 bases. Unmatched junction bases numbered 18, after V lost 1 base and J lost 9 bases. Per the germline V gene, CDR1 is MDHEN and CDR2 is SYDVKM. The CDR3 covers 18 residues. As DNA, the CDR3 is TGTGCCAGCAGTTTATTATTTATCTGGGGGGGAGGGCGAGTTGAGCAGTTCTTC. Its translation is CASSLLFIWGGGRVEQFF.

As concerns this clone: The junction does not match germline at one end; this may be a read error. The rearrangement uses TRBV7-7 and TRBJ2-1; 9 bases agree with TRBD1. CDR3 length: 15 residues. CDR1 and CDR2 from the germline V gene are SSHAT and FNYEAQ (reference sequence). The CDR3 loop is CASSPGQGSYNEQFF. As DNA, the CDR3 is TGTGCTAGCAGCCCCGGACAGGGGTCCTACAATGAGCAGTTCTTC. The whole variable domain, filled in from reference TRBV7-7 and TRBJ2-1, reads GAGVSQSPRYKVTKRGQDVTLRCDPISSHATLYWYQQALGQGPEFLTYFNYEAQPDKSGLPSDRFSAERPEGSISTLTIQRTEQRDSAMYRCASSPGQGSYNEQFFGPGTRLTVL.

This chain connects TRBV7-6 to TRBJ1-3; no firm D call. The V gene lost 0 bases and the J gene lost 4 bases, with 7 bases spanning the gap. CDR1 is SGHVS and CDR2 is FNYEAQ in the germline V gene. CDR3 length: 14 residues. The CDR3 region is CASSLAGSGNTIYF. The CDR3 DNA follows: TGTGCCAGCAGCTTAGCAGGGTCCGGAAACACCATATATTTT. Filled out from reference TRBV7-6 and TRBJ1-3, the complete variable domain reads GAGVSQSPRYKVTKRGQDVALRCDPISGHVSLYWYRQALGQGPEFLTYFNYEAQQDKSGLPNDRFSAERPEGSISTLTIQRTEQRDSAMYRCASSLAGSGNTIYFGEGSWLTVV.

Turning to this clone: Its ends do not fully match the called genes, so a read error is possible. This chain uses TRBV5-8 with TRBJ2-4; 7 bases line up with TRBD1. From germline, CDR1 is SGHTS and CDR2 YDEGEE. CDR3 size: 14 residues. The CDR3, as DNA: TGTGCCAGCAGCTTGGCCGGGACAGCTCCTTTCGTCAACTTC. Protein: CASSLAGTAPFVNF.

This rearrangement joins TRBV7-2 to TRBJ1-5, with D possibly being TRBD1 (5 bases). Trimming took 4 bases from V and 0 from J, leaving 13 bases between them. The germline CDR1 and CDR2 sequences are SGHTA and FQGNSA. CDR3 length: 16 residues. Here the CDR3 reads CASSSMSGYSNQPQHF. For the CDR3, the DNA is TGTGCCAGCAGCTCCATGTCAGGGTATAGCAATCAGCCCCAGCATTTT.

V and J are TRBV12-5 and TRBJ2-5; 7 bases fit TRBD1. Per germline, CDR1 LGHNT and CDR2 FRNRAP. J lost 3 bases, V lost 2 bases, and 6 bases had no gene match. The CDR3 consists of 15 residues. The CDR3 sequence is CASGLTGDWEETQYF. Here the CDR3 DNA reads TGTGCTAGTGGTTTGACAGGGGATTGGGAAGAGACCCAGTACTTC. The variable domain in full, with the rest retrieved from reference TRBV12-5 and TRBJ2-5, is DARVTQTPRHKVTEMGQEVTMRCQPILGHNTVFWYRQTMMQGLELLAYFRNRAPLDDSGMPKDRFSAEMPDATLATLKIQPSEPRDSAVYFCASGLTGDWEETQYFGPGTRLLVL.

The V call is TRBV7-9, the J call TRBJ1-1; D is ambiguous. This CDR3 region has 14 residues. The germline V and J ends were trimmed by 1 base and 1 base, with 7 bases remaining between them. CDR1 SEHNR and CDR2 FQNEAQ come from the germline V gene (reference sequence). CDR3 region: CASSLVQTNTEAFF. For the CDR3, the DNA is TGTGCCAGCAGCTTAGTTCAGACGAACACTGAAGCTTTCTTT.

Only one count was recorded for this clone. CDR3 amino acids: CASSLAQRGSTDTQYF. CDR3 nucleotides: TGTGCCAGCAGCTTGGCCCAGCGGGGTAGCACAGATACGCAGTATTTT. The chain recombines TRBV5-4 with TRBJ2-3, with TRBD2 matching 7 bases. The CDR3 is 16 amino acids. V shed 0 bases and J 0 bases; nucleotides not matched to a gene: 4. The germline V gene has CDR1 SGHNT and CDR2 YYREEE (reference sequence). The full variable domain, rest sourced from reference TRBV5-4 and TRBJ2-3, is ETGVTQSPTHLIKTRGQQVTLRCSSQSGHNTVSWYQQALGQGPQFIFQYYREEENGRGNFPPRFSGLQFPNYSSELNVNALELDDSALYLCASSLAQRGSTDTQYFGPGTRLTVL.

The gene calls are TRBV6-5 and TRBJ2-5, with a tentative D call TRBD2 (5 bases). CDR1 and CDR2 from the germline V gene are MNHEY and SVGAGI. This CDR3 comprises 13 residues. Trimming shortened V by 5 bases and J by 2 bases, and 9 bases separated the two germline ends. DNA of the CDR3: TGTGCCAGCAGTGCCCCGGGGCAAGAGACCCAGTACTTC. Protein: CASSAPGQETQYF.

On this clone: One junction end disagrees with the germline gene, perhaps due to a read error. The V gene is TRBV2, the J gene TRBJ1-2; 7 nucleotides agree with TRBD1. Germline loops: CDR1 SNHLY, CDR2 FYNNEI. The length of the CDR3 is 16 residues. CDR3: CASSDPGTVGNFGYTF. The CDR3 DNA sequence: TGTGCCAGCAGTGACCCGGGGACAGTTGGGAACTTTGGCTACACCTTC.

J is TRBJ1-2 and V is TRBV5-8; D call uncertain. Trimming left V 3 bases short and J 4 bases short, with 13 bases between. Germline V CDR1 and CDR2: SGHTS, YDEGEE. The CDR3 totals 14 residues. CDR3 residues: CASSYTEGSYGYTF. The CDR3 coding sequence is TGTGCCAGCAGCTATACAGAGGGTAGCTATGGCTACACCTTC.

The V gene is TRBV7-8, the J gene TRBJ2-7; the D gene is possibly TRBD1 (5 bases). The CDR3 has 15 amino acids. Per germline, CDR1 SGHVS and CDR2 FQNEAQ. V lost 1 base, J lost 2 bases, and 12 bases lay in between. The CDR3 coding sequence is TGTGCCAGCAGCTTAGATTGGGGCTCACCCTACGAGCAGTACTTC. It yields the protein CASSLDWGSPYEQYF.

The chain recombines TRBV7-2 with TRBJ2-7; D is ambiguous. This CDR3 has 15 residues. V lost 7 bases to trimming and J lost 2 bases, with 18 bases between them. Germline CDR1 reads SGHTA; CDR2 reads FQGNSA. The CDR3 region has the DNA TGTGCCAGCACCCTGGGGTTCATGGGCCCCTACGAGCAGTACTTC. Translated: CASTLGFMGPYEQYF.

The chain uses TRBV9 and TRBJ2-2; the D call may be TRBD1 or TRBD2 (7 bases each). Deletions cut 0 bases from V and 5 bases from J, with 14 bases between. From germline, CDR1 is SGDLS and CDR2 YYNGEE. The CDR3 has 16 residues. CDR3 nucleotide sequence: TGTGCCAGCAGCGTAGCTCCCAGGGGGGGAACCGGGGAGCTGTTTTTT. This translates into CASSVAPRGGTGELFF.

CDR3 bases: TGTGCCAGCAGCTTGGATTCCGGGGAACAAGGAGAGCAGTTCTTC. Translating gives CASSLDSGEQGEQFF. The chain has TRBV5-4 and TRBJ2-1; TRBD2 is a possible D gene (5 bases). Trimming cost V 0 bases and J 10 bases, with 17 bases left between them. The CDR3 is 15 residues long. Germline-derived CDR1 and CDR2 are SGHNT and YYREEE (reference sequence).